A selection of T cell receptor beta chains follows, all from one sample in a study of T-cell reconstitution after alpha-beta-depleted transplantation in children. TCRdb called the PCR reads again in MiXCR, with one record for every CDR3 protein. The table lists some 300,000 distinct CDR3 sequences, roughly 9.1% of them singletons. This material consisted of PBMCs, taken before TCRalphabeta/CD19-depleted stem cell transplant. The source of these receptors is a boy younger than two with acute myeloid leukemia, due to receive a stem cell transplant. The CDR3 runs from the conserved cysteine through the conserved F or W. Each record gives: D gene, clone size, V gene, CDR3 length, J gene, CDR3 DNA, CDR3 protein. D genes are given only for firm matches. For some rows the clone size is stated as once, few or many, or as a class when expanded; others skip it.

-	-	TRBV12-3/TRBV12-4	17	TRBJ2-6	TGTGCCAGCAGGAGACAGGGAGGAGGCTCTGGGGCCAACTTCCTGACTTTC	CASRRQGGGSGANFLTF
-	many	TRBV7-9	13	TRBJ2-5	TGTGCCAGCAGCTTAGGAGCCATTGAGACCCAGTACTTC	CASSLGAIETQYF
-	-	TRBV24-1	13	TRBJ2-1	TGTGCCACCAGTGATCACCGGAGGGATGAGCAGTTCTTC	CATSDHRRDEQFF
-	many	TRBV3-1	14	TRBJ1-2	TGTGCCAGCAGCCAAGTGGAGGGGGTCAATGGCTACACCTTC	CASSQVEGVNGYTF
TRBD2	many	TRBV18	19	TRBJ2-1	TGTGCCAGCTCACCAGAGGGACTAGCGGGACCAAGCTCCTACAATGAGCAGTTCTTC	CASSPEGLAGPSSYNEQFF
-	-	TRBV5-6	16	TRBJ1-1	TGTGCCAGCAGCTTGTCGACACCTCGTCTGAACACTGAAGCTTTCTTT	CASSLSTPRLNTEAFF
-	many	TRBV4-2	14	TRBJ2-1	TGTGCCAGCAGCCAAGAACTCGTTAGGTCCCAGCAGTTCTTC	CASSQELVRSQQFF
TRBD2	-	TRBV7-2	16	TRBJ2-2	TGTGCCAGCAGCTTGATTGGCGGGAGGTCCATCGGGGAGCTGTTTTTT	CASSLIGGRSIGELFF
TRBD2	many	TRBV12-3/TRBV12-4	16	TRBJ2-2	TGTGCCAGCAGTCCATGGGGACTACCGAACACCGGGGAGCTGTTTTTT	CASSPWGLPNTGELFF
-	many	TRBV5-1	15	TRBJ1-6	TGCGCCAGCAGCTTGACAGGGTCGAATAATTCACCCCTCCACTTT	CASSLTGSNNSPLHF
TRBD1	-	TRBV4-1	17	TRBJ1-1	TGCGCCAGCAGCCAACTGGCAGGGGGCACAAGTAGCACTGAAGCTTTCTTT	CASSQLAGGTSSTEAFF
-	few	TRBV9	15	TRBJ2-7	TGTGCCAGCAGCGACAGCCCAGAAGGGGTTTACGAGCAGTACTTC	CASSDSPEGVYEQYF
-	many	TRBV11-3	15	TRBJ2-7	TGTGCCAGCAGACCCCCGGGCTCAGGCTCCTACGAGCAGTACTTC	CASRPPGSGSYEQYF
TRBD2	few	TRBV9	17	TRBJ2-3	TGTGCCAGCAGCGTAGGGGGACTAGCGGGAACCACAGATACGCAGTATTTT	CASSVGGLAGTTDTQYF
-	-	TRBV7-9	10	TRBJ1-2	TGTGCCAGCAGCTTAGGAGGGACAATCTTC	CASSLGGTIF
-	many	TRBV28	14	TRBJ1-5	TGTGCCAGCAGTTTATGGGACAGCAATCAGCCCCAGCATTTT	CASSLWDSNQPQHF
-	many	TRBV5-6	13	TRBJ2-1	TGTGCCAGCAGCTTGGATCTAGACAATGAGCAGTTCTTC	CASSLDLDNEQFF
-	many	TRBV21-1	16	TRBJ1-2	TGTGCCAGCAGCGAGGGGAGCCCGGGACACTGCTATGGCTACACCTTC	CASSEGSPGHCYGYTF
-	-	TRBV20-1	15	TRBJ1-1	TGCAGTGCTAGTGGTGAGGGAGGGATGAACACTGAAGCTTTCTTT	CSASGEGGMNTEAFF
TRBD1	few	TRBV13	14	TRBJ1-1	TGTGCCAGCAGCTTCCCCGACAGGGGGCCTGAAGCTTTCTTT	CASSFPDRGPEAFF
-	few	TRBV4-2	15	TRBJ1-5	TGTGCCAGCAGCCAAGGACAGAATAGCAATCAGCCCCAGCATTTT	CASSQGQNSNQPQHF
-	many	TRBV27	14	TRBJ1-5	TGTGCCAGCAGTTCCCGGACTGGCAATCAGCCCCAGCATTTT	CASSSRTGNQPQHF
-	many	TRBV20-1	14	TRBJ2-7	TGCAGTGCTAATTACCAGGGCGTAACCTACGAGCAGTACTTC	CSANYQGVTYEQYF
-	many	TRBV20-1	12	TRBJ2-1	TGCAGTGCTAGATCAACCGGTCGGTCAATAGTCTTC	CSARSTGRSIVF
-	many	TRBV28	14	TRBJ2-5	TGTGCCAGCAGGTTATCCTGGGGGGCGGAGACCCAGTACTTC	CASRLSWGAETQYF
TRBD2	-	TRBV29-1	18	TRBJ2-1	TGCAGCGTTGAACTCCCAGCCAGGCTAGCGGGAACCTACAATGAGCAGTTCTTC	CSVELPARLAGTYNEQFF
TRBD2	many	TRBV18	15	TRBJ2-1	TGTGCCAGCTCACCATTGACTAGCGGCTACAATGAGCAGTTCTTC	CASSPLTSGYNEQFF
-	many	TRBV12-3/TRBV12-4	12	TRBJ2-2	TGTGCCAGCAGTCAACAACCCGGGGAGCTGTTTTTT	CASSQQPGELFF
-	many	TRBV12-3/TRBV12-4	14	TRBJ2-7	TGTGCCAGCAGTTCGGTGCGGATCTCCTACGAGCAGTACTTC	CASSSVRISYEQYF
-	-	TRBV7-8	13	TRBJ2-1	TGTGCCAGCAGCATCGGGACCGGGGATGAGCAGTTCTTC	CASSIGTGDEQFF
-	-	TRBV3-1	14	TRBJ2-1	TGTGCCAGCAGCCAAAGGGGGACCTACAATGAGCAGTTCTTC	CASSQRGTYNEQFF
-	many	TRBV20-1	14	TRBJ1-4	TGCAGTGCTAGAGATGGGGTGGGGAATGAAAAACTGTTTTTT	CSARDGVGNEKLFF
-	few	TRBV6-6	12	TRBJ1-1	TGTGCCAGCAGTTATCAGGGGAATGAAGCTTTCTTT	CASSYQGNEAFF
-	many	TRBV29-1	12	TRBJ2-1	TGCAGCGTTGTAGCGGCCTACAATGAGCAGTTCTTC	CSVVAAYNEQFF
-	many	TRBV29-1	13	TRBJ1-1	TGCAGCGTTGACGGGGCCGAGGACACTGAAGCTTTCTTT	CSVDGAEDTEAFF
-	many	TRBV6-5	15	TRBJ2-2	TGTGCCAGCACCATCCAGGGGTTAAACACCGGGGAGCTGTTTTTT	CASTIQGLNTGELFF
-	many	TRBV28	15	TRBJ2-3	TGTGCCAGCAGTTCGTCGGACTACCTCCCAGATACGCAGTATTTT	CASSSSDYLPDTQYF
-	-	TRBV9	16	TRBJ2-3	TGTGCCAGCAGCGTAGGAGCTAGCGTTAGCACAGATACGCAGTATTTT	CASSVGASVSTDTQYF
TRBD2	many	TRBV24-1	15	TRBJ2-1	TGTGCCACCAGTGGAGCCGGACTAGCGGGGTATGAGCAGTTCTTC	CATSGAGLAGYEQFF
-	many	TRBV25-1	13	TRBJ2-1	TGTGCCAGCAGTGAACCAGGGGTCAATGAGCAGTTCTTC	CASSEPGVNEQFF
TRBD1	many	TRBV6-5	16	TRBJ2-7	TGTGCCAGCAGTTACTCGGACAGGGGCCCTCCGGACGAGCAGTACTTC	CASSYSDRGPPDEQYF
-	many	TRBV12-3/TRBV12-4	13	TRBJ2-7	TGTGCCAGCAGTTTAAGTCTCTCCTACGAGCAGTACTTC	CASSLSLSYEQYF
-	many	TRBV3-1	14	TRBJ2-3	TGTGCCAGCAGCCAAGTCCCCCCCACAGATACGCAGTATTTT	CASSQVPPTDTQYF